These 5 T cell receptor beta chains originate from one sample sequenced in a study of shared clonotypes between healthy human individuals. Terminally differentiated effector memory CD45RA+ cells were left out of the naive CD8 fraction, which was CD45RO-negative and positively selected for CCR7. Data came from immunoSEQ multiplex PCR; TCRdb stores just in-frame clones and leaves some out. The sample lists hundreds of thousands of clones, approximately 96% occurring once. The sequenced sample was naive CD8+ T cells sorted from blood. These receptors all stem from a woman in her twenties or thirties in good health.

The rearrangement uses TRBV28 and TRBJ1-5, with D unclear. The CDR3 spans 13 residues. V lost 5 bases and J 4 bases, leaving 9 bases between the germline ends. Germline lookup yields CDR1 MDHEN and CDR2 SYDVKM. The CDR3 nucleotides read TGTGCCAGCAGTGGGATTCGGAATCAGCCCCAGCATTTT. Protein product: CASSGIRNQPQHF.

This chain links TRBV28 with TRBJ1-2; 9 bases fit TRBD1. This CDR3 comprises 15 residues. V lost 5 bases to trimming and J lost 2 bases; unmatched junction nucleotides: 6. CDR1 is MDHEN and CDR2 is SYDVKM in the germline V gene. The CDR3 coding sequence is TGTGCCAGCAGTCAGACAGGGGGAGGAAACTATGGCTACACCTTC. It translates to CASSQTGGGNYGYTF.

The CDR3 protein is CASSQGPNEKLFF. The DNA for the CDR3 is TGTGCCAGCAGTCAGGGGCCTAATGAAAAACTGTTTTTT. The V and J genes are TRBV28 and TRBJ1-4; tentative D call: TRBD1 (6 bases). Germline values: CDR1 MDHEN, CDR2 SYDVKM. The V end was cut by 5 bases, the J end by 3 bases, with 7 bases between. This CDR3 spans 13 amino acids.

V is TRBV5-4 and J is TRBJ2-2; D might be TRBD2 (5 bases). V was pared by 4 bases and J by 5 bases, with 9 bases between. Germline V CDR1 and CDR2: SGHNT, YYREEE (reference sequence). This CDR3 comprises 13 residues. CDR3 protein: CASSERGTGELFF. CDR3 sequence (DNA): TGTGCCAGCAGCGAAAGAGGGACCGGGGAGCTGTTTTTT. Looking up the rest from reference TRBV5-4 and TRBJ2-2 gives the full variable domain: ETGVTQSPTHLIKTRGQQVTLRCSSQSGHNTVSWYQQALGQGPQFIFQYYREEENGRGNFPPRFSGLQFPNYSSELNVNALELDDSALYLCASSERGTGELFFGEGSRLTVL.

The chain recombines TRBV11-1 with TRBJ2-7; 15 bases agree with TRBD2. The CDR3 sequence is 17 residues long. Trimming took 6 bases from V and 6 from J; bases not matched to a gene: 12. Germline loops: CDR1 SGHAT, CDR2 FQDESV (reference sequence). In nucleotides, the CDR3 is TGTGCCAGCAGTTCCGGGACTAGCGGGAGGCCCCTACTCGAGCAGTACTTC. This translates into CASSSGTSGRPLLEQYF.